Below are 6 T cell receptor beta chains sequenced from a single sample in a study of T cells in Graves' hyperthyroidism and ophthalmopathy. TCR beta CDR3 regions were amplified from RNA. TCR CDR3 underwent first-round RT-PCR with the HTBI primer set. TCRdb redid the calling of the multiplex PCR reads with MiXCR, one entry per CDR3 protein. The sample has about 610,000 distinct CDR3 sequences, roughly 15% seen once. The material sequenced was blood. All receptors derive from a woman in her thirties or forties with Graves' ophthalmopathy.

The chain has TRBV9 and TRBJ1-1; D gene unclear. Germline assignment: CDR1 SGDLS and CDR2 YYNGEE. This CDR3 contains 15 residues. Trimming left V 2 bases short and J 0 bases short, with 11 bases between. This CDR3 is CASSVTSSMNTEAFF. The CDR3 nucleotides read TGTGCCAGCAGCGTCACAAGTTCCATGAACACTGAAGCTTTCTTT.

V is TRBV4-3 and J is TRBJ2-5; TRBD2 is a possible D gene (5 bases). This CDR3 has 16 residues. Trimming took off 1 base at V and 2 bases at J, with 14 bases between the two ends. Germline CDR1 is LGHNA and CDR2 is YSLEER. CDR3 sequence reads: CASSQGVGVGQETQYF. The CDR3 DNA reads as TGCGCCAGCAGCCAAGGGGTGGGAGTGGGACAAGAGACCCAGTACTTC.

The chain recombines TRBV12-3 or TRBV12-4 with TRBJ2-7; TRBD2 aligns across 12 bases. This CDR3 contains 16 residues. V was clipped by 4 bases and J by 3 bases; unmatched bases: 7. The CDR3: CASSYSLLAGGYEQYF. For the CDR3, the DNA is TGTGCCAGCAGTTACTCCCTACTAGCGGGGGGCTACGAGCAGTACTTC.

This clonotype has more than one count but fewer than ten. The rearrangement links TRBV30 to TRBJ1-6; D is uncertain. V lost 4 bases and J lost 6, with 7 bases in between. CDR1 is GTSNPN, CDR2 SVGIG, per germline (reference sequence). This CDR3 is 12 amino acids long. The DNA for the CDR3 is TGTGCCTGGAAGGGCGGTAATTCACCCCTCCACTTT. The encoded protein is CAWKGGNSPLHF.

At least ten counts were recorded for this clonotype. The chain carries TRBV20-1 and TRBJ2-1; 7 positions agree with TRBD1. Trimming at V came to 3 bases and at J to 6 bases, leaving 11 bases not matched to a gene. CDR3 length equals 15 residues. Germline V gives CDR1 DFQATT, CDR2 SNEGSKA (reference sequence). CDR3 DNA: TGCAGTGCTAGGGAGAGACAGGGTGCGGTCAATGAGCAGTTCTTC. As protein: CSARERQGAVNEQFF.

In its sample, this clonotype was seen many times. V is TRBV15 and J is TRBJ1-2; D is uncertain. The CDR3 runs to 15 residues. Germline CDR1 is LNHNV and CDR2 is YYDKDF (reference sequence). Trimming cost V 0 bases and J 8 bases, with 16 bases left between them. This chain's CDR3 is CATSRDLGPWEGYTF. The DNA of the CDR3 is TGTGCCACCAGCAGAGATCTTGGGCCTTGGGAGGGCTACACCTTC.